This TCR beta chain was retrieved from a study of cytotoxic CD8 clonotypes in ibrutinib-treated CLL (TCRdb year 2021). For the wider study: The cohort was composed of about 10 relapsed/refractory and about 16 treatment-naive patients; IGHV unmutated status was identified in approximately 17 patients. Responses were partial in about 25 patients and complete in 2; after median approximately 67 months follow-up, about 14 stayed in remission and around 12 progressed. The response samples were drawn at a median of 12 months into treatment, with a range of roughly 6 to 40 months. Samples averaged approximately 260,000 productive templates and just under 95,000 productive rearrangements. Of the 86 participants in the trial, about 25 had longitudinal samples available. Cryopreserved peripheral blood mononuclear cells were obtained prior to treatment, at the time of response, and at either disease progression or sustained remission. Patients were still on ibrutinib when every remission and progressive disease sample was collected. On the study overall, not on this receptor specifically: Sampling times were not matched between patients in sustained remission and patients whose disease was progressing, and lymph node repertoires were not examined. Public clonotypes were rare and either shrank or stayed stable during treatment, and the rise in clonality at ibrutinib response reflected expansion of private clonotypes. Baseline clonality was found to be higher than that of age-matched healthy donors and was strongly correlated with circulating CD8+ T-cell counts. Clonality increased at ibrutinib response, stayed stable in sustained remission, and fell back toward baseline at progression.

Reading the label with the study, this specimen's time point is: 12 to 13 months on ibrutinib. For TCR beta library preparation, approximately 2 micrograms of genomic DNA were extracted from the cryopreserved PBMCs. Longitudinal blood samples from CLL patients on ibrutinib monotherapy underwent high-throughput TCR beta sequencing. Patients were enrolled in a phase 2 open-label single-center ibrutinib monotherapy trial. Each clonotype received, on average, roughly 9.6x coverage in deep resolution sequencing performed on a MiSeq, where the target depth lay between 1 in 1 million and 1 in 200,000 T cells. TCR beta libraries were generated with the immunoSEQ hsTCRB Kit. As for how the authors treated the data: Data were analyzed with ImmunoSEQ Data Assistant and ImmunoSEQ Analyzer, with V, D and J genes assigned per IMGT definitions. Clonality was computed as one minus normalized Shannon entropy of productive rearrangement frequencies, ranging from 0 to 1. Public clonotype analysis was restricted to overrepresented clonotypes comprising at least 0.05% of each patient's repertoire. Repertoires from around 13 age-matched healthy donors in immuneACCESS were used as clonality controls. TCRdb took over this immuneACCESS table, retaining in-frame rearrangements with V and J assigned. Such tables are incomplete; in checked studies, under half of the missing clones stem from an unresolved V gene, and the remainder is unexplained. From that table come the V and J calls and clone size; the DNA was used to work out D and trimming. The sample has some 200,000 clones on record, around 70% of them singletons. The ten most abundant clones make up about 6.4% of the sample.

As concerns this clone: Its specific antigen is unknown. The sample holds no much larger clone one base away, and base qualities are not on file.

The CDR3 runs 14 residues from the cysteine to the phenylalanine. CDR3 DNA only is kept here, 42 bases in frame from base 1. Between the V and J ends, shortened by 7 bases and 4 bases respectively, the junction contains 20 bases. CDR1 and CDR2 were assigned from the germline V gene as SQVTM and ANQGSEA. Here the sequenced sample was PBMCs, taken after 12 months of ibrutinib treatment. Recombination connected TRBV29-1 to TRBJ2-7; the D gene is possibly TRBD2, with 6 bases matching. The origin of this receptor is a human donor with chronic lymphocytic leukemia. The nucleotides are TGCAGCGCCTATCTGCACGGGAGAAATTACGAGCAGTACTTC. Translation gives CSAYLHGRNYEQYF.